This is a list of T cell receptor beta chains from one sample in a study of T cell responses to AZD1222 COVID-19 vaccine. TCRdb's copy holds only in-frame clones and misses some; the assay was immunoSEQ multiplex PCR. This sample carries about 140,000 clones, 80% to 95% of them seen once, and the ten largest clones take 2.5% to 4%. The source material was peripheral blood, sampled 28 days after the second AZD1222 dose. Source of these receptors: an adult who received the AZD1222 COVID-19 vaccine. Both conserved end residues are part of each CDR3. D genes are given only for firm matches. A row's size may be missing; if present it is once, few, many or a size class.

NA,NA,TRBV12-3/TRBV12-4,TRBJ2-1,TGTGCCAGCAGTCTTACGGGTGGTGAGCAGTTCTTC,CASSLTGGEQFF
NA,NA,TRBV30,TRBJ1-5,TGTGCCTGGAAGACCGGGGGGGCCTATCAGCCCCAGCATTTT,CAWKTGGAYQPQHF
TRBD1,NA,TRBV5-1,TRBJ1-3,TGCGCCAGCAGCTTGCTGACAGGGGGCTCTGGAAACACCATATATTTT,CASSLLTGGSGNTIYF
NA,NA,TRBV18,TRBJ2-5,TGTGCCAGCTCACCAAGGCCGGGCGGGAACCAAGAGACCCAGTACTTC,CASSPRPGGNQETQYF
NA,once,TRBV19,TRBJ2-3,TGTGCCAGTAGTTGGCGCAACACAGATACGCAGTATTTT,CASSWRNTDTQYF
NA,NA,TRBV15,TRBJ2-1,TGTGCCACCAGCCTATCGCGGGCAGGGTGGGGCAATGAGCAGTTCTTC,CATSLSRAGWGNEQFF
NA,NA,TRBV5-6,TRBJ1-2,TGTGCCAGCAGCTTAACGGGGGCGTACTATGGCTACACCTTC,CASSLTGAYYGYTF
NA,NA,TRBV20-1,TRBJ2-1,TGCAGTGCTAGTGACCCGCGGCGCCTCTCCTACAATGAGCAGTTCTTC,CSASDPRRLSYNEQFF
NA,NA,TRBV7-2,TRBJ2-1,TGTGCCACCTCCCTCCGTATCCTCGCGGAGCAGTTCTTC,CATSLRILAEQFF
TRBD1,NA,TRBV5-1,TRBJ1-1,TGCGCCAGCAGCCTAGATGGGCAGGGGGTTGCTGAAGCTTTCTTT,CASSLDGQGVAEAFF
TRBD1,NA,TRBV7-9,TRBJ2-2,TGTGCCAGCAGCCCCGTCCCGGGACAGTTCCCGAACACCGGGGAGCTGTTTTTT,CASSPVPGQFPNTGELFF
NA,NA,TRBV28,TRBJ1-2,TGTGCCAGCAGTTTTGTGGAGGGAAGAGGCTACACCTTC,CASSFVEGRGYTF
TRBD2,NA,TRBV6-2/TRBV6-3,TRBJ2-2,TGTGCCAGCAGCCTGGGACTAGCGTTGAACACCGGGGAGCTGTTTTTT,CASSLGLALNTGELFF
TRBD1,NA,TRBV19,TRBJ1-5,TGTGCCAGTAGTAGACCGGGACAGGGCCTTAGGGCGGTCAATCAGCCCCAGCATTTT,CASSRPGQGLRAVNQPQHF
NA,NA,TRBV6-2/TRBV6-3,TRBJ2-7,TGTGCCAGCAGTTTCCTGACTACCGGGCCGTACTTC,CASSFLTTGPYF
NA,NA,TRBV5-8,TRBJ2-1,TGTGCCAGCAGCTTAGGTTTCACCTACAATGAGCAGTTCTTC,CASSLGFTYNEQFF
NA,NA,TRBV5-4,TRBJ2-1,TGTGCCAGCAGCCCTCCTAGAAATCCCAATGAGCAGTTCTTC,CASSPPRNPNEQFF
TRBD1,NA,TRBV27,TRBJ1-2,TGTGCCAGCAGTTCAGGGGACAGATATGGCTACACCTTC,CASSSGDRYGYTF
TRBD2,NA,TRBV29-1,TRBJ2-7,TGCAGCGTTGAACTGGCTAGCGGGAGTTCCTACGAGCAGTACTTC,CSVELASGSSYEQYF
NA,NA,TRBV28,TRBJ1-2,TGTGCCAGCAGTTCCCCCGGGACACCTTCTAACTATGGCTACACCTTC,CASSSPGTPSNYGYTF
NA,NA,TRBV30,TRBJ1-5,TGTGCCTGGAGTCAGGGCCGCAATCAGCCCCAGCATTTT,CAWSQGRNQPQHF
TRBD1,NA,TRBV9,TRBJ1-6,TGTGCCAGCAGCGCTCGGGACAGGAATTCACCCCTCCACTTT,CASSARDRNSPLHF
NA,NA,TRBV19,TRBJ2-7,TGTGCCAGTACAGCGGGCCCCGGTCGGGGCGAGCAGTACTTC,CASTAGPGRGEQYF
NA,NA,TRBV30,TRBJ1-5,TGTGCCTGGGGCTATAGCAATCAGCCCCAGCATTTT,CAWGYSNQPQHF
NA,NA,TRBV4-1,TRBJ1-2,TGCGCCAGCAGCCAAGATTCGTCAGGGACCAACTATGGCTACACCTTC,CASSQDSSGTNYGYTF
NA,once,TRBV10-3,TRBJ1-4,TGTGCCATCAGGCCAGGGTCATGGGAAAAACTGTTTTTT,CAIRPGSWEKLFF
NA,NA,TRBV3-1/TRBV3-2,TRBJ1-5,TGTGCCAGCAGCCAGAGCAATCAGCCCCAGCATTTT,CASSQSNQPQHF
NA,NA,TRBV5-5,TRBJ2-7,TGTGCCAGCAGCTTGGTCGGCAGAGCCTACGAGCAGTACTTC,CASSLVGRAYEQYF